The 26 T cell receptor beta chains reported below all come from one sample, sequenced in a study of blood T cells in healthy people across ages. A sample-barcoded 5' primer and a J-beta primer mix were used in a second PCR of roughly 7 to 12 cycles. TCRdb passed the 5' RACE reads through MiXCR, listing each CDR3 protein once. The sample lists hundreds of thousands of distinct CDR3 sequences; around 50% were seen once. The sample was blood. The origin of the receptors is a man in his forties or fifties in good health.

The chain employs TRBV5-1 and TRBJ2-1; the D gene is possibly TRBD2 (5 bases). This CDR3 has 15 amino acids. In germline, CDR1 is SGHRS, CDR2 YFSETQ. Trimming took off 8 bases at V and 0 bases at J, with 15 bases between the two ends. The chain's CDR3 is CASKIVASSYNEQFF. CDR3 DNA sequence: TGCGCCAGTAAAATTGTAGCGAGCTCCTACAATGAGCAGTTCTTC. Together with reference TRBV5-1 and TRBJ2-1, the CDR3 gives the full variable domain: KAGVTQTPRYLIKTRGQQVTLSCSPISGHRSVSWYQQTPGQGLQFLFEYFSETQRNKGNFPGRFSGRQFSNSRSEMNVSTLELGDSALYLCASKIVASSYNEQFFGPGTRLTVL.

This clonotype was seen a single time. The CDR3 DNA reads TGTGCCAGCAGCCCTTTCTTGACTATCACCTCTGGGGCCAACGTCCTGACTTTC. This gives the protein CASSPFLTITSGANVLTF. The chain couples TRBV4-2 to TRBJ2-6; D perhaps matches TRBD2 (5 bases). Trimming took off 4 bases at V and 0 bases at J, with 16 bases between the two ends. The CDR3 is 18 residues long. Germline CDR1 reads LGHNA; CDR2 reads YNFKEQ.

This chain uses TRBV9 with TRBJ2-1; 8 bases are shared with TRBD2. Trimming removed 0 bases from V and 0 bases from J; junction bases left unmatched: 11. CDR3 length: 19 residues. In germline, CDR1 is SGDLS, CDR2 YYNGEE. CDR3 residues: CASSVGGAGGRSSYNEQFF. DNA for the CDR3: TGTGCCAGCAGCGTAGGCGGGGCGGGAGGCCGAAGCTCCTACAATGAGCAGTTCTTC.

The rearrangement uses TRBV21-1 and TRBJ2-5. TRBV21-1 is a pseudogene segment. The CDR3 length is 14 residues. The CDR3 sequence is CARVCTGYQETQYF. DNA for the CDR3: TGTGCCAGGGTTTGTACAGGGTACCAAGAGACCCAGTACTTC.

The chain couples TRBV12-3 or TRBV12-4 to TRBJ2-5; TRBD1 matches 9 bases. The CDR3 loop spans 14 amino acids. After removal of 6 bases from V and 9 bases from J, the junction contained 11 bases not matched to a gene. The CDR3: CASSRGTGTGAQYF. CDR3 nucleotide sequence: TGTGCCAGCAGCCGGGGGACAGGGACGGGGGCCCAGTACTTC.

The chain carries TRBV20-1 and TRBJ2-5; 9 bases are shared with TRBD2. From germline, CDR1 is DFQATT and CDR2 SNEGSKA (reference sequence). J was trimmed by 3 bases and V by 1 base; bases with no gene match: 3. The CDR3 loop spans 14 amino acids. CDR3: CSARVPSGEETQYF. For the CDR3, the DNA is TGCAGTGCTAGAGTCCCTAGCGGGGAAGAGACCCAGTACTTC.

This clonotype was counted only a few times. The chain's CDR3 is CATSLRGSTQPQHF. The CDR3 DNA sequence: TGTGCCACCAGCCTTCGGGGGTCTACTCAGCCCCAGCATTTT. This sequence joins TRBV15 and TRBJ1-5; TRBD1 might be the D (5 bases). The V end was cut by 5 bases, the J end by 6 bases, with 14 bases between. The CDR3 length is 14 residues. Germline CDR1 LNHNV, CDR2 YYDKDF (reference sequence).

CDR3 bases: TGCGCCAGCAGCTTGGACGGGGGAATAGGCACTGAAGCTTTCTTT. Its translation is CASSLDGGIGTEAFF. The chain couples TRBV5-1 to TRBJ1-1; weak D call: TRBD1 (5 bases). Deletions cut 0 bases from V and 4 bases from J, with 13 bases between. The length of the CDR3 is 15 residues. Germline V gene sequence: CDR1 SGHRS, CDR2 YFSETQ. Supplemented by reference TRBV5-1 and TRBJ1-1, the full variable domain reads KAGVTQTPRYLIKTRGQQVTLSCSPISGHRSVSWYQQTPGQGLQFLFEYFSETQRNKGNFPGRFSGRQFSNSRSEMNVSTLELGDSALYLCASSLDGGIGTEAFFGQGTRLTVV.

CDR3 in DNA: TGTGCCAGCAGTATGGACATCGGCTCCTACGAGCAGTACTTC. Encoded protein: CASSMDIGSYEQYF. The V call is TRBV27, the J call TRBJ2-7, with D possibly being TRBD1 (5 bases). Trimming removed 5 bases from V and 0 bases from J, with 11 bases in between. The germline CDR1 and CDR2 sequences are MNHEY and SMNVEV (reference sequence). CDR3 size: 14 residues.

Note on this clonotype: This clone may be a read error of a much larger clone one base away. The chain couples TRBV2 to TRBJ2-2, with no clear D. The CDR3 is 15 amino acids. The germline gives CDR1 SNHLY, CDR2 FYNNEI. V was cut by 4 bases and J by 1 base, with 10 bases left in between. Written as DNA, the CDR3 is TGTGCCAGCAGTGGAAGGGTGATGAACACCGGGGAGCTGTTTTTT. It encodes CASSGRVMNTGELFF.

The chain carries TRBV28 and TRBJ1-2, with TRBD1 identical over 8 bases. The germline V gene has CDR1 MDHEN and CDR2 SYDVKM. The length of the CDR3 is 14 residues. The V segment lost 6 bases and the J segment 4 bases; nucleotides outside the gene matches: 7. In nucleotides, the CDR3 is TGTGCCAGCAGGACGACAGGGGCGGTCTATGGCTACACCTTC. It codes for CASRTTGAVYGYTF.

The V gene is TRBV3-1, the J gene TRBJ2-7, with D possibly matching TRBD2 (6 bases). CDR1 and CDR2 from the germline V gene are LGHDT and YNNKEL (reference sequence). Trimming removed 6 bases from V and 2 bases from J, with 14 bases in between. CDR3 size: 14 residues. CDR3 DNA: TGTGCCAGCAGTCATACCGGGAGTACCTACGAGCAGTACTTC. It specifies CASSHTGSTYEQYF.

CDR3 in amino acids: CSAPGVAGTQYF. In DNA form, the CDR3 reads TGCAGCGCCCCAGGCGTCGCTGGGACCCAGTACTTC. The rearrangement links TRBV29-1 to TRBJ2-5; no reliable D call. The CDR3 sequence is 12 residues long. Germline values: CDR1 SQVTM, CDR2 ANQGSEA. V gave up 7 bases and J gave up 7 bases, with 16 bases separating them.

This CDR3 reads CASSLVYDGGELFF. The CDR3 nucleotides are TGTGCCAGCAGTCTGGTGTACGATGGCGGGGAGCTGTTTTTT. The chain couples TRBV27 to TRBJ2-2; D uncertain. The V and J ends lost 5 bases and 7 bases respectively, with 14 bases between them. This CDR3 has 14 residues. CDR1 is MNHEY, CDR2 SMNVEV, per germline (reference sequence).

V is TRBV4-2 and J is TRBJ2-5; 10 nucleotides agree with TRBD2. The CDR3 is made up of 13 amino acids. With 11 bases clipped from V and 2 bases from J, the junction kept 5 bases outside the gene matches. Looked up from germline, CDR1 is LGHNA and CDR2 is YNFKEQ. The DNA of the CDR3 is TGTGCCGCCAGGACTAGCGGACAAGAGACCCAGTACTTC. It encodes CAARTSGQETQYF.

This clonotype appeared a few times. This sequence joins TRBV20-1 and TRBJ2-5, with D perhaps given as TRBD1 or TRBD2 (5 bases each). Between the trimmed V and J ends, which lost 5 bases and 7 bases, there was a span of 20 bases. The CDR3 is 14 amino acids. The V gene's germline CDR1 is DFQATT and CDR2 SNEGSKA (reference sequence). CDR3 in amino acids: CSAGSGGIGGTQYF. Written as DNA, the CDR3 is TGCAGTGCTGGAAGTGGGGGAATTGGGGGGACCCAGTACTTC.

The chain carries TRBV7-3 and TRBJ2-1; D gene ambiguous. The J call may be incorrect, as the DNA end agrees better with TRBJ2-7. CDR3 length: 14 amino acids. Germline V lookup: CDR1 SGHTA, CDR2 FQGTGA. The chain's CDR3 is CASSSTGSYNEQYF. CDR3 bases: TGTGCCAGCAGCTCCACGGGCTCCTACAATGAGCAGTACTTC.

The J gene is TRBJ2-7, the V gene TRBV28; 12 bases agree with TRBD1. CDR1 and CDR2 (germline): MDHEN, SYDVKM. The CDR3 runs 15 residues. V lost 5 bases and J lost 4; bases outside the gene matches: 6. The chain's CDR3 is CASSLPGQGAYEQYF. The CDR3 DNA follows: TGTGCCAGCAGTCTACCGGGACAGGGGGCTTACGAGCAGTACTTC.

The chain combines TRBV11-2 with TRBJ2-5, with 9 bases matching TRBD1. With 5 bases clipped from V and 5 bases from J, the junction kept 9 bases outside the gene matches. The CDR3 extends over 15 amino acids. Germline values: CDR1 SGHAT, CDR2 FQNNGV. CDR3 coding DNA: TGTGCCAGCAGCCGTACAGGGGGCATGGGGGAGACCCAGTACTTC. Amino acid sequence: CASSRTGGMGETQYF.

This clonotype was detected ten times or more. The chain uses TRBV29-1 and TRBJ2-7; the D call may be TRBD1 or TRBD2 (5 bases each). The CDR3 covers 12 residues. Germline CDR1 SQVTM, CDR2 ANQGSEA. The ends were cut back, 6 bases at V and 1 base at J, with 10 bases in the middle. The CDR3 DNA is TGCAGCGTAGCCTGGGGGTCCTACGAGCAGTACTTC. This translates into CSVAWGSYEQYF.

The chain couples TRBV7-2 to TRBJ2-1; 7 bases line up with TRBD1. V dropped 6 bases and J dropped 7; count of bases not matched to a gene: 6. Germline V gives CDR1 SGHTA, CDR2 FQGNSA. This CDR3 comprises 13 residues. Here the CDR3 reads CASRNDRVNEQFF. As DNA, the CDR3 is TGTGCCAGCAGAAATGACAGGGTTAATGAGCAGTTCTTC.

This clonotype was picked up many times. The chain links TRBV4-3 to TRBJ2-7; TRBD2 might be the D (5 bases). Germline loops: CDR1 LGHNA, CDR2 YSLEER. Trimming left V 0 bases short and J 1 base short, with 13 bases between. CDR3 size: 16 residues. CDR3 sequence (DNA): TGCGCCAGCAGCCAAGATGGGCCGGGGAAATCCTACGAGCAGTACTTC. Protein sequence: CASSQDGPGKSYEQYF.

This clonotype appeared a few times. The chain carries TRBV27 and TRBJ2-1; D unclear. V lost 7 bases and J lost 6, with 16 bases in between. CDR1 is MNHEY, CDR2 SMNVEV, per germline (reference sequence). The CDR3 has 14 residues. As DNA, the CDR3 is TGTGCCAGCACTTCCCATCGAACTTTCAATGAGCAGTTCTTC. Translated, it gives CASTSHRTFNEQFF.

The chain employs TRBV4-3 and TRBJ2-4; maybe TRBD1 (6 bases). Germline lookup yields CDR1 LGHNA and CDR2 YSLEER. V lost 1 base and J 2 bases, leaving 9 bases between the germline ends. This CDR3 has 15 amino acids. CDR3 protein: CASSQGTVSKNIQYF. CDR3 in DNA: TGCGCCAGCAGCCAAGGGACAGTATCCAAAAACATTCAGTACTTC.

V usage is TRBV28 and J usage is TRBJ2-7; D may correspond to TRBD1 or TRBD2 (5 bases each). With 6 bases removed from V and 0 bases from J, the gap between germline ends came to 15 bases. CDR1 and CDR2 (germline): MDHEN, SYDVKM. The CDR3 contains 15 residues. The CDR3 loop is CASRQDRGTSYEQYF. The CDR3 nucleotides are TGTGCCAGCAGACAAGACAGAGGGACCTCCTACGAGCAGTACTTC.

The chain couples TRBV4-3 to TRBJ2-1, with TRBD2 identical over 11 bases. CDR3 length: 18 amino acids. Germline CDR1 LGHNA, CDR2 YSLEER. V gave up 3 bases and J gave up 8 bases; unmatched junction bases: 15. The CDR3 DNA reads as TGCGCCAGCAGCCAGGGGGGGACTAGCGGAGGACTAAGGTATGAGCAGTTCTTC. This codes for CASSQGGTSGGLRYEQFF.